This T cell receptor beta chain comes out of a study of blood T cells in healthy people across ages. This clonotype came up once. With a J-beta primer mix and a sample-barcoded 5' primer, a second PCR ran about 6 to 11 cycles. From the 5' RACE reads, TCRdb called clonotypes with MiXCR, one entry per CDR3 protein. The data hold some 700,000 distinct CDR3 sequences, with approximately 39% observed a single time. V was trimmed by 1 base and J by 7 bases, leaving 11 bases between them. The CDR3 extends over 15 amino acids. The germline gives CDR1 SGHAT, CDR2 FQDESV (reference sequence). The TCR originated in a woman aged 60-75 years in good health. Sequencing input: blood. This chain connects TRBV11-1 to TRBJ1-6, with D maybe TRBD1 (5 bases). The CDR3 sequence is CASSLDWGYNSPLHF. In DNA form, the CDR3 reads TGTGCCAGCAGCTTAGATTGGGGGTACAATTCACCCCTCCACTTT.